The rows below give T cell receptor beta chains drawn from one sample of a study of cytomegalovirus exposure and HLA in healthy donors. Data came from immunoSEQ multiplex PCR; TCRdb stores just in-frame clones and leaves some out. This sample yields some 260,000 clones, of which roughly 87% are seen a single time; 12% belongs to the top ten. Sequencing was carried out using PBMCs. These receptors all stem from a man aged 18 to 30 in good health and CMV-seropositive. Both conserved end residues are part of each CDR3.

TRBJ2-1,TRBV7-9,CASNEYKGLGEQFF
TRBJ2-7,TRBV10-1,CASTLPGGASYEQYF
TRBJ2-5,TRBV7-6,CASSLSSRNVQETQYF
TRBJ2-1,TRBV11-3,CASSLDGGQETNEQFF
TRBJ2-7,TRBV15,CATSGALRTGTYEQYF
TRBJ2-1,TRBV5-1,CASSFGLAGGPSYNEQFF
TRBJ1-2,TRBV19,CASSIQGARPYGYTF
TRBJ2-5,TRBV5-1,CASSPGQEETQYF
TRBJ2-7,TRBV6-5,CASSPRVTAYEQYF
TRBJ2-1,TRBV9,CASSVGDRYSYNEQFF
TRBJ2-1,TRBV5-1,CASRLAGDAYNEQFF
TRBJ1-5,TRBV2,CASTGDRISNQPQHF
TRBJ1-1,TRBV5-6,CASNRQGPKNTEAFF
TRBJ1-1,TRBV19,CASSIIGDVFTEAFF
TRBJ2-2,TRBV28,CAPVAGELFF
TRBJ1-2,TRBV30,CAWRTTGTGSRGYTF
TRBJ1-3,TRBV30,CAWSPPSLRGNTIYF
TRBJ2-7,TRBV4-1,CASSHLGGPSYEQYF
TRBJ1-1,TRBV7-2,CASSRTQGLATEAFF
TRBJ2-2,TRBV9,CASTPSGRTNTGELFF
TRBJ1-1,TRBV28,CASSSRGTEAFF
TRBJ1-4,TRBV7-9,CASSQSGWAEEKLFF
TRBJ1-2,TRBV4-1,CASSQEGMGYTF
TRBJ1-3,TRBV6-5,CASSYLGAGNTIYF
TRBJ2-5,TRBV5-4,CASSLAGAGETQYF
TRBJ2-3,TRBV10-3,CAISVGLDTQYF
TRBJ1-4,TRBV29-1,CSVAVRTNEKLFF
TRBJ2-7,TRBV28,CASSPGRGTSGRAYEQYF
TRBJ1-1,TRBV6-5,CASSYGQNTEAFF
TRBJ2-5,TRBV27,CASSLSINSKETQYF
TRBJ1-2,TRBV29-1,CSVAGTYGYTF
TRBJ2-1,TRBV7-8,CASSLGWGGSYNEQFF
TRBJ1-1,TRBV29-1,CSVRTMNTEAFF
TRBJ2-1,TRBV6-5,CASTEAGKAEQFF
TRBJ2-1,TRBV9,CASSVRGEAGMEQFF
TRBJ2-7,TRBV27,CASSLRAGPYEQYF
TRBJ2-5,TRBV6-6,CASSYSGGARETQYF
TRBJ1-1,TRBV28,CASTFYRGRGNTEAFF
TRBJ1-2,TRBV2,CASRLTDHGYTF
TRBJ2-7,TRBV7-9,CASNGGDYEQYF
TRBJ2-1,TRBV4-2,CASSPPGKAYNEQFF
TRBJ1-5,TRBV5-6,CASSTGGAGLLDQPQHF
TRBJ2-7,TRBV5-1,CASSLVGDEQYF
TRBJ1-2,TRBV7-2,CASTQISGYSYTF
TRBJ2-7,TRBV7-8,CASSLEGQGWNEQYF